This is a list of T cell receptor beta chains from one sample in a study of blood T cell repertoires in COVID-19. Assay used: immunoSEQ multiplex PCR; TCRdb lists only in-frame clones, some missing. The top ten clones hold about 20% of a sample with some 100,000 clones, approximately 82% of them seen once. Sequencing input: peripheral blood. Receptors were obtained from a woman aged 55-70 years with acute or convalescent COVID-19. Both conserved end residues are part of each CDR3. Fields, in order: D gene, V gene, J gene, clone size, CDR3 protein, CDR3 DNA. A D gene is named only where the DNA matches it firmly. The size entry is marked missing in some rows and otherwise reads once, few, many or a size class.

TRBD2	TRBV7-9	TRBJ2-7	NA	CASSLSGRETYEQYF	TGTGCCAGCAGCCTTAGCGGGAGGGAAACCTACGAGCAGTACTTC
NA	TRBV11-2	TRBJ2-2	NA	CASSLGTGELFF	TGTGCCAGCAGCTTGGGGACAGGGGAGCTGTTTTTT
TRBD2	TRBV7-2	TRBJ2-5	NA	CASNLGLAGETQYF	TGTGCCAGCAACTTAGGGCTAGCGGGAGAGACCCAGTACTTC
NA	TRBV13	TRBJ2-7	NA	CASTQESSYEQYF	TGTGCCAGCACACAGGAATCGTCCTACGAGCAGTACTTC
TRBD2	TRBV10-2	TRBJ2-7	NA	CASSESGLAGSYEQYF	TGCGCCAGCAGTGAGTCTGGGCTAGCGGGTTCCTACGAGCAGTACTTC
TRBD1	TRBV28	TRBJ2-1	NA	CASSYGGTGVRNEQFF	TGTGCCAGCAGTTACGGAGGGACAGGGGTTCGGAATGAGCAGTTCTTC
NA	TRBV28	TRBJ1-4	NA	CASSLSLQYNEKLFF	TGTGCCAGCAGTTTAAGTTTACAGTATAATGAAAAACTGTTTTTT
TRBD1	TRBV7-6	TRBJ1-5	once	CASSLGDSSHQPQHF	TGTGCCAGCAGCTTAGGGGACAGTAGTCATCAGCCCCAGCATTTT
NA	TRBV9	TRBJ2-5	NA	CASSPRGRTEETQYF	TGTGCCAGCAGCCCCCGGGGGAGGACTGAAGAGACCCAGTACTTC
NA	TRBV27	TRBJ1-1	NA	CASSFRGLNTEAFF	TGTGCCAGCAGTTTCAGGGGACTGAACACTGAAGCTTTCTTT
NA	TRBV28	TRBJ1-5	NA	CASSGNQPQHF	TGTGCCTCGAGCGGGAATCAGCCCCAGCATTTT
NA	TRBV10-3	TRBJ1-1	NA	CAISEGGVDTEAFF	TGTGCCATCAGTGAAGGGGGTGTAGACACTGAAGCTTTCTTT
NA	TRBV6-5	TRBJ2-5	NA	CASSYSQTKETQYF	TGTGCCAGCAGTTACTCGCAGACAAAAGAGACCCAGTACTTC
NA	TRBV7-9	TRBJ1-4	NA	CASSFWAGNEKLFF	TGTGCCAGCAGCTTTTGGGCGGGTAATGAAAAACTGTTTTTT
TRBD1	TRBV2	TRBJ2-7	few	CASSADRPDYEQYF	TGTGCCAGCAGCGCGGACAGGCCTGACTACGAGCAGTACTTC
NA	TRBV20-1	TRBJ1-5	NA	CSASGDQPQHF	TGCAGTGCTTCAGGTGATCAGCCCCAGCATTTT
NA	TRBV18	TRBJ1-1	NA	CASSPVSYTEAFF	TGTGCCAGCTCACCAGTCTCGTACACTGAAGCTTTCTTT
TRBD1	TRBV7-3	TRBJ2-7	NA	CASSLNSRTGRHEQYF	TGTGCCAGCAGCCTCAACTCCCGGACAGGGAGACACGAGCAGTACTTC
NA	TRBV19	TRBJ1-6	NA	CASSIGEISPLHF	TGTGCCAGTAGTATAGGCGAAATCTCACCCCTCCACTTT
NA	TRBV6-5	TRBJ1-3	NA	CASRASDISGNTIYF	TGTGCCAGCAGGGCGTCGGACATATCAGGAAACACCATATATTTT
TRBD1	TRBV19	TRBJ2-6	few	CASSMRRTGDSGANVLTF	TGTGCCAGTAGTATGCGGAGGACAGGGGACTCTGGGGCCAACGTCCTGACTTTC
NA	TRBV4-2	TRBJ1-2	NA	CASSQLQEGVYGYTF	TGTGCCAGCAGCCAATTACAGGAGGGCGTATATGGCTACACCTTC
NA	TRBV24-1	TRBJ2-3	NA	CATSDPGRDTQYF	TGTGCCACCAGTGACCCTGGCCGAGATACGCAGTATTTT
NA	TRBV7-8	TRBJ1-2	NA	CASSLRDGEAYGYTF	TGTGCCAGCAGCCTTCGTGACGGCGAGGCCTATGGCTACACCTTC
TRBD1	TRBV14	TRBJ1-1	NA	CASSQQQGYNTEAFF	TGTGCCAGCAGCCAACAACAGGGGTACAACACTGAAGCTTTCTTT
NA	TRBV5-1	TRBJ2-5	once	CASRELGQGQETQYF	TGCGCCAGCAGGGAGTTGGGTCAGGGTCAAGAGACCCAGTACTTC
NA	TRBV9	TRBJ2-2	NA	CASRDTEFTGELFF	TGTGCCAGCAGAGATACAGAGTTCACCGGGGAGCTGTTTTTT
NA	TRBV6-6	TRBJ1-5	NA	CASLKHGQGSNQPQHF	TGTGCCAGCCTCAAACATGGACAAGGAAGCAATCAGCCCCAGCATTTT
TRBD2	TRBV30	TRBJ2-1	NA	CAWSGDSGSGEQFF	TGTGCCTGGAGTGGAGATAGCGGGAGCGGGGAGCAGTTCTTC
TRBD1	TRBV5-1	TRBJ1-1	NA	CASSLRTGQQSTEAFF	TGCGCCAGCAGCCTCCGGACAGGGCAACAAAGCACTGAAGCTTTCTTT
NA	TRBV28	TRBJ1-3	NA	CASSLGSYTIYF	TGTGCCAGCAGTTTGGGGAGTTACACCATATATTTT
NA	TRBV19	TRBJ1-2	NA	CASSETANYGYTF	TGTGCCAGTAGTGAGACAGCTAACTATGGCTACACCTTC
NA	TRBV6-5	TRBJ2-7	NA	CASSPRREGYEQYF	TGTGCCAGCAGCCCAAGGAGGGAAGGATACGAGCAGTACTTC
NA	TRBV7-9	TRBJ1-3	NA	CASSVTQGIAGNTIYF	TGTGCCAGCAGCGTAACACAGGGCATCGCTGGAAACACCATATATTTT
NA	TRBV7-2	TRBJ2-7	NA	CASTQGYPYEQYF	TGTGCCAGCACCCAGGGGTATCCCTACGAGCAGTACTTC
NA	TRBV6-2/TRBV6-3	TRBJ1-5	NA	CASSYETLRDQPQHF	TGTGCCAGCAGTTACGAGACGCTCAGGGATCAGCCCCAGCATTTT
NA	TRBV6-6	TRBJ1-5	NA	CASRGDGNQPQHF	TGTGCCAGCAGAGGGGATGGAAATCAGCCCCAGCATTTT
NA	TRBV28	TRBJ1-5	NA	CASSSSGARNQPQHF	TGTGCCAGCAGTTCCTCCGGAGCCCGCAATCAGCCCCAGCATTTT
NA	TRBV7-2	TRBJ2-1	NA	CASSYELASDEQFF	TGTGCCAGCAGCTACGAACTAGCTTCGGATGAGCAGTTCTTC
NA	TRBV21-1	TRBJ2-4	NA	CASSKALTSDSNIQYF	TGTGCCAGCAGCAAAGCGCTGACTAGCGATTCAAACATTCAGTACTTC
NA	TRBV18	TRBJ1-2	NA	CASSPPAGNGYTF	TGTGCCAGCTCACCACCTGCAGGGAATGGCTACACCTTC
NA	TRBV19	TRBJ2-1	NA	CASRGGGGTYNEQFF	TGTGCCAGTAGGGGAGGAGGAGGGACCTACAATGAGCAGTTCTTC
TRBD1	TRBV2	TRBJ1-3	medium-sized	CASSEGGQGSDTIYF	TGTGCCAGCAGTGAAGGGGGACAGGGTTCAGACACCATATATTTT
TRBD1	TRBV28	TRBJ1-2	NA	CASMPQGANGYTF	TGTGCCAGCATGCCCCAGGGGGCGAACGGCTACACCTTC
NA	TRBV25-1	TRBJ1-1	NA	CASSEEWNTEAFF	TGTGCCAGCAGTGAAGAGTGGAACACTGAAGCTTTCTTT
TRBD1	TRBV30	TRBJ1-5	NA	CAWGDRDLQPQHF	TGTGCCTGGGGGGACAGGGACCTTCAGCCCCAGCATTTT
TRBD2	TRBV9	TRBJ2-1	NA	CASSARGGLAGGLTYNEQFF	TGTGCCAGCAGCGCCCGAGGTGGGCTAGCGGGGGGCCTTACCTACAATGAGCAGTTCTTC
NA	TRBV7-3	TRBJ1-3	NA	CASSVTGSAGNTIYF	TGTGCCAGCAGCGTAACCGGGAGCGCGGGAAACACCATATATTTT
NA	TRBV6-5	TRBJ1-2	NA	CASRKGGAAYGYTF	TGTGCCAGCAGAAAGGGGGGGGCCGCCTATGGCTACACCTTC